Listed here are 5 T cell receptor beta chains from one sample, sequenced in a study of graft-versus-host responses after intestinal transplantation. Sequenced by immunoSEQ multiplex PCR; TCRdb stores in-frame clones only, minus some. The sample holds about 8,000 clones, roughly 31% seen once. CFSE-labeled responder cells (around 200,000) were plated with around 200,000 irradiated, violet-dye-labeled stimulator cells. The source was alloreactive CD8+ T cells from a mixed lymphocyte reaction culture, collected before intestinal transplant. Subset meaning: CFSE-low proliferating T cells sorted from roughly 6-day pre-transplant mixed lymphocyte reaction (GvH or HvG direction). These receptors were collected from a human patient who received an intestinal transplant.

V usage is TRBV7-8 and J usage is TRBJ2-1, with TRBD2 matching 10 bases. V lost 2 bases, J lost 0 bases, and 13 bases stayed unmatched. Germline V gene lookup returns CDR1 SGHVS and CDR2 FQNEAQ. The CDR3 is 20 residues long. The CDR3: CASSLFPASGGDNSYNEQFF. The CDR3 DNA sequence: TGTGCCAGCAGCTTATTCCCGGCTAGCGGGGGAGACAACTCCTACAATGAGCAGTTCTTC.

The J gene is TRBJ1-2, the V gene TRBV2; TRBD1 agrees at 10 bases. Trimming at V came to 2 bases and at J to 1 base, leaving 10 bases not matched to a gene. The CDR3 is made up of 18 amino acids. CDR1 and CDR2 (germline): SNHLY, FYNNEI. The CDR3 DNA follows: TGTGCCAGCAGTGAATGGGACGGACAGGGGGAGGTTAACTATGGCTACACCTTC. Its translation is CASSEWDGQGEVNYGYTF.

This clone counts as medium-sized. This rearrangement joins TRBV5-1 to TRBJ1-2, with TRBD1 as a possible D gene (6 bases). V was clipped by 5 bases and J by 4 bases, with 18 bases between them. The CDR3 has 15 amino acids. Germline assignment: CDR1 SGHRS and CDR2 YFSETQ. This chain's CDR3 is CASRIGDRPLYGYTF. CDR3 in DNA: TGCGCCAGCAGAATAGGAGACAGGCCCCTCTATGGCTACACCTTC.

This clone was recorded a few times. CDR3 DNA: TGTGCCAGCAGCTTGGAGGGGGCGAACGAGCAGTACTTC. As protein: CASSLEGANEQYF. The chain joins TRBV13 to TRBJ2-7, with D maybe TRBD1 (7 bases). Trimming stripped 3 bases from V and 5 bases from J, with 11 bases between. This CDR3 has 13 amino acids. Germline CDR1 reads PRHDT; CDR2 reads FYEKMQ (reference sequence).

V gene TRBV7-9 combines with J gene TRBJ2-5; 8 bases are a match to TRBD1. The CDR3 runs 17 residues. Losses at the gene ends were 7 bases for V and 5 bases for J; bases not matched to a gene: 18. Germline loops: CDR1 SEHNR, CDR2 FQNEAQ (reference sequence). The CDR3 bases are TGTGCCAGCACCTCCGGACAGGGTCTTTGGTTTAGGGAGACCCAGTACTTC. It specifies CASTSGQGLWFRETQYF.